Listed here is a single TCR beta chain. Assay: immunoSEQ multiplex PCR; the TCRdb copy retains only in-frame clones and omits some. The sample lists approximately 77,000 clones, approximately 80% occurring once. Per germline, CDR1 SGHRS and CDR2 YFSETQ. V shed 1 base and J shed 2 bases, with 6 bases lying between them. The CDR3 is 13 amino acids. Ipilimumab CTLA-4 blockade and focal radiation were given to patients with chemo-refractory metastatic non-small-cell lung cancer. These data belong to a study of radiotherapy plus CTLA-4 blockade in lung cancer. As for the study in general: In approximately 17% of patients, objective responses were seen; approximately 34% had disease control.

This chain links TRBV5-1 with TRBJ1-2; D is undetermined. The source of this sequence is a human donor with non-small cell lung cancer who had stable disease on radiotherapy plus ipilimumab. The sample here was peripheral blood, taken from a patient treated with radiotherapy plus ipilimumab. This CDR3 is CASSLMWNYGYTF. The CDR3 nucleotides are TGCGCCAGCAGCTTGATGTGGAACTATGGCTACACCTTC.